This is a list of T cell receptor beta chains from one sample in a study of blood T cells in healthy people across ages. TCRdb called the 5' RACE reads again in MiXCR, with one record for every CDR3 protein. The data contain around 1.5 million distinct CDR3 sequences, about 40% of them singletons. Sequenced: blood. These receptors were obtained from a woman younger than 30 in good health. CDR3s include the opening cysteine and the closing phenylalanine or tryptophan. A D gene is named only where the DNA matches it firmly. Size tells how often a clone was seen (once, few, many) or the class of an expanded clone, and some rows leave it out.

clone_size cdr3_length j_call v_call d_call cdr3_aa cdr3_nt
- 14 TRBJ2-1 TRBV20-1 TRBD2 CSASLSGRFDEQFF TGCAGTGCTAGCTTGAGCGGGAGGTTTGATGAGCAGTTCTTC
- 15 TRBJ2-7 TRBV2 - CASSEEGGTAYEQYF TGTGCCAGCAGTGAAGAAGGGGGGACAGCATACGAGCAGTACTTC
- 16 TRBJ2-5 TRBV7-7 TRBD2 CASSLALSGTPETQYF TGTGCCAGCAGCTTAGCTCTTAGCGGGACTCCGGAGACCCAGTACTTC
once 13 TRBJ2-7 TRBV10-3 - CAISPGTPYEQYF TGTGCCATCAGCCCCGGGACGCCCTACGAGCAGTACTTC
- 20 TRBJ2-2 TRBV15 TRBD2 CATSRDRTSGRVFPTGELFF TGTGCCACCAGCAGAGACAGGACTAGCGGGAGGGTCTTTCCCACCGGGGAGCTGTTTTTT
few 11 TRBJ2-7 TRBV29-1 - CSVEEGGEQYF TGCAGCGTTGAAGAAGGAGGCGAGCAGTACTTC
- 16 TRBJ2-5 TRBV20-1 TRBD2 CSPGGGDLAGVETQYF TGCAGTCCCGGCGGTGGAGACCTAGCGGGAGTTGAGACCCAGTACTTC
- 16 TRBJ2-3 TRBV3-1 TRBD2 CASSPSASGRLDTQYF TGTGCCAGCAGCCCCTCGGCTAGCGGGAGGTTAGATACGCAGTATTTT
once 16 TRBJ2-4 TRBV12-3/TRBV12-4 - CASSLPGAGAKNIQYF TGTGCCAGCAGTTTGCCCGGAGCCGGAGCCAAAAACATTCAGTACTTC
once 15 TRBJ2-1 TRBV3-1 TRBD1 CASSQDQTGGNEQFF TGTGCCAGCAGCCAAGATCAAACAGGGGGCAATGAGCAGTTCTTC
few 16 TRBJ2-1 TRBV12-3/TRBV12-4 - CASSLAMNTGRDEQFF TGTGCCAGCAGTTTAGCGATGAATACAGGGAGGGATGAGCAGTTCTTC
- 13 TRBJ1-1 TRBV3-1 - CASSRTRATEAFF TGTGCCAGCAGCCGCACCAGGGCCACTGAAGCTTTCTTT
once 15 TRBJ2-7 TRBV18 TRBD1 CASSLLQGSYNEQYF TGTGCCAGCTCACTCTTACAGGGGTCCTACAATGAGCAGTACTTC
- 12 TRBJ2-1 TRBV7-2 - CASSLFGRAKFF TGTGCCAGCAGCTTATTTGGCCGCGCGAAGTTCTTC
few 15 TRBJ2-7 TRBV14 - CASSQVRISYNEQYF TGTGCCAGCAGCCAAGTTAGGATATCCTACAATGAGCAGTACTTC
- 12 TRBJ1-5 TRBV20-1 - CSARAWGQPQHF TGCAGTGCTAGGGCTTGGGGTCAGCCCCAGCATTTT
few 14 TRBJ2-3 TRBV19 TRBD1 CASSIGDRSDTQYF TGTGCCAGTAGTATCGGGGACAGGTCGGATACGCAGTATTTT
- 15 TRBJ2-1 TRBV2 - CASSYSGAGAGEQFF TGTGCCAGCAGCTATTCCGGGGCGGGGGCGGGTGAGCAGTTCTTC
few 16 TRBJ2-3 TRBV28 TRBD2 CASSPTSGGRADTQYF TGTGCCAGCAGTCCGACTAGCGGGGGGCGGGCAGATACGCAGTATTTT
few 15 TRBJ2-7 TRBV7-2 TRBD1 CASSLQRTGINEQYF TGTGCCAGCAGCTTACAACGGACAGGGATCAACGAGCAGTACTTC